Each of the 16 T cell receptor beta chains below was sequenced from the same sample in a study of breast tumors, draining lymph nodes, adjacent tissues. TCRdb reanalysed the multiplex PCR reads using MiXCR and keeps one entry per CDR3 protein. The data hold tens of thousands of distinct CDR3 sequences, with around 20% observed a single time. Samples came from axillary lymph nodes draining the breast cancer. Sequences were obtained from axillary lymph node tissue. The receptors were gathered from a female donor with breast cancer. Some clones in this sample may be carry-over from other donors' samples.

V usage is TRBV27 and J usage is TRBJ1-6; D is perhaps TRBD1 (5 bases). Deletions cut 2 bases from V and 7 bases from J, with 9 bases between. The germline gives CDR1 MNHEY, CDR2 SMNVEV (reference sequence). The CDR3 runs 14 residues. CDR3 bases: TGTGCCAGCAGTTTAGTCAGGGCAAATTCACCCCTCCACTTT. Its protein is CASSLVRANSPLHF.

V is TRBV3-2 and J is TRBJ2-2; the tabulated D call, TRBD2, remains unverified against the DNA. TRBV3-2 is assigned pseudogene status. This CDR3 is 18 amino acids long. This CDR3 reads CASSQGLAGGPGTGELFF. Here the CDR3 DNA reads TGTGCCAGCAGCCAAGGGCTAGCGGGAGGGCCGGGCACCGGGGAGCTGTTTTTT.

This clonotype was detected many times. V usage is TRBV7-9 and J usage is TRBJ2-3; D might be TRBD2 (5 bases). Germline V gives CDR1 SEHNR, CDR2 FQNEAQ (reference sequence). V lost 5 bases and J lost 1, with 16 bases in between. The CDR3 is made up of 16 amino acids. This chain's CDR3 is CASSLMRVYRTDTQYF. The CDR3 DNA reads TGTGCCAGCAGCCTAATGCGGGTTTATCGCACAGATACGCAGTATTTT.

This chain links TRBV10-2 with TRBJ2-2; TRBD1 matches at 11 bases. Germline assignment: CDR1 WSHSY and CDR2 SAAADI. J lost 6 bases, V lost 5 bases, and 8 bases had no gene match. This CDR3 is built from 16 residues. This CDR3 is CASSLAPGQGAGELFF. CDR3 sequence (DNA): TGCGCCAGCAGTTTAGCTCCGGGACAGGGGGCCGGGGAGCTGTTTTTT.

Comment on this clonotype: An end of the junction differs from the germline gene, which may be a read error. J is TRBJ1-2 and V is TRBV28, with D perhaps TRBD1 (5 bases). Per the germline V gene, CDR1 is MDHEN and CDR2 is SYDVKM. The CDR3 covers 15 residues. Written as DNA, the CDR3 is TGTGCCGGCAGTTTATCGTCGGGGGTGTATCATGGCTACACCTTC. Protein sequence: CAGSLSSGVYHGYTF.

This clonotype was seen many times. The V gene is TRBV12-5, the J gene TRBJ1-6; D is possibly TRBD1 (5 bases). The ends were cut back, 0 bases at V and 10 bases at J, with 19 bases in the middle. This CDR3 comprises 17 residues. Germline CDR1 reads LGHNT; CDR2 reads FRNRAP. As DNA, the CDR3 is TGTGCTAGTGGTTTGGTACGTTCCCCTGGGGGGGACTCACCCCTCCACTTT. It specifies CASGLVRSPGGDSPLHF.

The V call is TRBV6-2 or TRBV6-3, the J call TRBJ1-4, with a tentative D call TRBD1 (5 bases). Trimming took off 2 bases at V and 8 bases at J, with 12 bases between the two ends. This CDR3 contains 14 residues. CDR1 is MNHEY, CDR2 SVGEGT, per germline. The CDR3 nucleotides read TGTGCCAGCAGTTACCTCGGGGGACGGGAAAAACTGTTTTTT. Amino acids: CASSYLGGREKLFF.

This clonotype has ten or more counts. The chain recombines TRBV7-9 with TRBJ1-2, with D possibly TRBD1 on 6 matching bases. Trimming stripped 5 bases from V and 4 bases from J, with 14 bases between. Germline CDR1 and CDR2: SEHNR and FQNEAQ (reference sequence). This CDR3 spans 14 amino acids. The CDR3 reads CASSPGTPGYGYTF. CDR3 DNA sequence: TGTGCCAGCAGCCCCGGGACACCGGGCTATGGCTACACCTTC.

The chain recombines TRBV30 with TRBJ1-3; 9 nucleotides line up with TRBD1. The CDR3 length is 14 residues. Trimming took 3 bases from V and 3 from J; bases not matched to a gene: 3. CDR1 GTSNPN and CDR2 SVGIG come from the germline V gene (reference sequence). The DNA of the CDR3 is TGTGCCTGGAGGACAGGGGGAAGTGGAAACACCATATATTTT. Amino acids: CAWRTGGSGNTIYF.

This clonotype was detected ten times or more. The rearrangement joins TRBV18 to TRBJ2-7; tentatively, D is TRBD2 (6 bases). V dropped 3 bases and J dropped 6 bases, with 9 bases sitting between them. Germline V gene data show CDR1 as KGHSH and CDR2 as LQKENI. CDR3 length: 12 residues. For the CDR3, the DNA is TGTGCCAGCTCACCTGGGGGAGGCGAGCAGTACTTC. Translated: CASSPGGGEQYF.

This clonotype has more than one count but fewer than ten. At one end the junction does not follow the germline gene, possibly because of a read error. This chain links TRBV7-2 with TRBJ2-5; D ambiguous. The CDR3 extends over 14 amino acids. Germline CDR1 reads SGHTA; CDR2 reads FQGNSA. The CDR3 bases are TGTGCCAGCAGAAAGACCACTACACAAGAGGCCCAGTACTTC. This sequence encodes CASRKTTTQEAQYF.

This clonotype appeared many times. The rearrangement uses TRBV7-9 and TRBJ2-1; D uncertain. Germline-derived CDR1 and CDR2 are SEHNR and FQNEAQ (reference sequence). CDR3 length: 15 residues. V was clipped by 5 bases and J by 3 bases, with 14 bases between them. In DNA, the CDR3 is TGTGCCAGCAGCCATGCGGTGGTAAACTACAATGAGCAGTTCTTC. As protein: CASSHAVVNYNEQFF. The full variable domain, in which reference TRBV7-9 and TRBJ2-1 provide the parts outside the CDR3, is DTGVSQNPRHKITKRGQNVTFRCDPISEHNRLYWYRQTLGQGPEFLTYFQNEAQLEKSRLLSDRFSAERPKGSFSTLEIQRTEQGDSAMYLCASSHAVVNYNEQFFGPGTRLTVL.

This clonotype has ten or more counts. The rearrangement joins TRBV5-6 to TRBJ2-7; D call uncertain. Germline CDR1 SGHDT, CDR2 YYEEEE. The CDR3 has 13 residues. The V gene lost 6 bases and the J gene lost 2 bases, with 12 bases spanning the gap. CDR3 coding DNA: TGTGCCAGCACTATGGGCAGAGCCTACGAGCAGTACTTC. As protein: CASTMGRAYEQYF.

This clonotype was found many times. V and J are TRBV7-9 and TRBJ2-7; D not resolved. Deletions cut 1 base from V and 4 bases from J, with 17 bases between. Germline-derived CDR1 and CDR2 are SEHNR and FQNEAQ (reference sequence). The CDR3 is made up of 16 amino acids. The CDR3 reads CASSLVLGQQRYEQYF. For the CDR3, the DNA is TGTGCCAGCAGCTTAGTTTTGGGCCAGCAGCGATACGAGCAGTACTTC.

This clonotype was counted at least ten times. The V call is TRBV18, the J call TRBJ2-7; the D is unclear. Germline-derived CDR1 and CDR2 are KGHSH and LQKENI. Between the trimmed V and J ends, which lost 2 bases and 5 bases, there was a span of 7 bases. The CDR3 sequence is 12 residues long. CDR3 amino acids: CASSPSTHEQYF. CDR3 DNA sequence: TGTGCCAGCTCACCAAGTACCCACGAGCAGTACTTC.

This clonotype was found many times. The gene calls are TRBV10-2 and TRBJ2-7, with 9 bases fitting TRBD2. The germline gives CDR1 WSHSY, CDR2 SAAADI. After removal of 10 bases from V and 4 bases from J, the junction contained 11 bases not matched to a gene. The CDR3 totals 14 residues. DNA for the CDR3: TGCGCCATCAAGGATAGCGGGAGTAGGTACGAGCAGTACTTC. Translated, it gives CAIKDSGSRYEQYF.